The rows below give T cell receptor beta chains drawn from one sample of a study of blood T cell repertoires in COVID-19. Clones were read by immunoSEQ multiplex PCR, and TCRdb kept only the in-frame ones, dropping some. The profile shows 250,000 or so clones, roughly four fifths of them singletons. Sequenced sample: peripheral blood. These receptors came from an elderly woman with acute or convalescent COVID-19. The CDR3 runs from the conserved cysteine through the conserved F or W. D genes are given only for firm matches. Size values are once, few and many counts, or a class for expanded clones, and some rows have none.

TRBJ1-1,once,TRBV5-1,-,TGCGCCAGCAGCTTGGAAGCGTTAGTGATGAACACTGAAGCTTTCTTT,CASSLEALVMNTEAFF
TRBJ2-1,once,TRBV5-1,-,TGCGCCAGCAGCTTGGCAGGGGACAATGAGCAGTTCTTC,CASSLAGDNEQFF
TRBJ2-3,-,TRBV7-6,TRBD2,TGTGCCAGCAGCTTAGTTCAGCGGGGGATCACAGATACGCAGTATTTT,CASSLVQRGITDTQYF
TRBJ1-2,-,TRBV19,-,TGTGCCAGTAGTGGGCCCTATGGCTACACCTTC,CASSGPYGYTF
TRBJ1-2,few,TRBV19,-,TGTGCCAGTATGAGCTCTAAACCGGGACAACGAGGTGGCTACACCTTC,CASMSSKPGQRGGYTF
TRBJ1-5,-,TRBV5-3,-,TGTGCCAGAAGCCCCCCCGGTAATCAGCCCCAGCATTTT,CARSPPGNQPQHF
TRBJ2-7,-,TRBV5-4,TRBD2,TGTGCCAGCAGACGGGGCGGGGGCTCCTACGAGCAGTACTTC,CASRRGGGSYEQYF
TRBJ2-7,few,TRBV9,TRBD1,TGTGCCAGCAGCGTAGGACAGGGTCGTATCGAGCAGTACTTC,CASSVGQGRIEQYF
TRBJ2-4,-,TRBV6-1,-,TGTGCCAGCAGGCCAGGAACCAAAAACATTCAGTACTTC,CASRPGTKNIQYF
TRBJ2-5,-,TRBV4-2,TRBD2,TGTGCCTCTAGACCTGAATTAGGACTAGTCAGGGAGACCCAGTACTTC,CASRPELGLVRETQYF
TRBJ2-1,-,TRBV10-2,TRBD1,TGCGCCAGCAGTCAGTACACAGGGGGCTTGTACAATGAGCAGTTCTTC,CASSQYTGGLYNEQFF
TRBJ1-2,once,TRBV30,-,TGTGCCTGGAGGTACGGGGGAAACTATGGCTACACCTTC,CAWRYGGNYGYTF
TRBJ1-5,-,TRBV6-5,TRBD1,TGTGCCAGCAGTCCAGGGGGGAGCAATCAGCCCCAGCATTTT,CASSPGGSNQPQHF
TRBJ1-1,-,TRBV25-1,TRBD1,TGTGCCAGCAGTAATACAGGGGTAGCTTTCTTT,CASSNTGVAFF
TRBJ1-2,-,TRBV5-6,-,TGTGCCAGCAGCTTGTTGCGGGGTGCCTATGGCTACACCTTC,CASSLLRGAYGYTF
TRBJ2-7,-,TRBV29-1,-,TGCAGCGTTGAAGATCGGGGCTACGAGCAGTACTTC,CSVEDRGYEQYF
TRBJ2-5,-,TRBV4-1,-,TGCGCCAGCAGCCAAGATCGAGGGGCGGGGGAGACCCAGTACTTC,CASSQDRGAGETQYF
TRBJ1-2,-,TRBV28,-,TGTGCCAGCAGTTCAGCGAACCTCTATGGCTACACCTTC,CASSSANLYGYTF
TRBJ2-7,-,TRBV30,TRBD2,TGTGCCTGGAGTGTTTTCCTCCTAGCGGATTCCTACGAGCAGTACTTC,CAWSVFLLADSYEQYF
TRBJ1-5,-,TRBV21-1,-,TGTGCCAGCAGCAAAGATGGCAGAAGCAATCAGCCCCAGCATTTT,CASSKDGRSNQPQHF
TRBJ1-5,-,TRBV24-1,-,TGTGCCACCAGTTGGCAGAATAGCAATCAGCCCCAGCATTTT,CATSWQNSNQPQHF
TRBJ2-7,-,TRBV5-4,-,TGTGCTTTGGGGGGGCCATTCGGCGAGCAGTACTTC,CALGGPFGEQYF
TRBJ2-5,-,TRBV25-1,-,TGTGCCAGCAGTGTCGGGGGACAGCCGCAAGAGACCCAGTACTTC,CASSVGGQPQETQYF
TRBJ1-2,few,TRBV28,TRBD1,TGTGCCAGCAGTCTCCCCCGTTGGGACAGGGACGGCTACACCTTC,CASSLPRWDRDGYTF
TRBJ1-1,-,TRBV4-3,-,TGCGCCAGCAGCCAAGATCAAGGAGGGTCCACTGAAGCTTTCTTT,CASSQDQGGSTEAFF
TRBJ1-2,-,TRBV7-2,-,TGTGCCAGCAGCTCAAGACCCGAGGGCTATGGCTACACCTTC,CASSSRPEGYGYTF
TRBJ1-4,-,TRBV5-1,TRBD1,TGCGCCAGCAGCGGACAGGTGACTACAACTAATGAAAAACTGTTTTTT,CASSGQVTTTNEKLFF
TRBJ2-1,-,TRBV6-5,-,TGTGCCAGCAGCCGGGACTCCGCTTATGGGAATGAGCAGTTCTTC,CASSRDSAYGNEQFF
TRBJ2-7,-,TRBV20-1,-,TGCAGTGCTAAGAGGGCCGAGCAGTACTTC,CSAKRAEQYF
TRBJ1-3,-,TRBV5-1,-,TGCGCCAGCAGCTTATCAGGGGAGAGTGGAAACACCATATATTTT,CASSLSGESGNTIYF
TRBJ2-7,-,TRBV7-2,-,TGTGCCAGCAGCCCATCGAGGGACTACGAGCAGTACTTC,CASSPSRDYEQYF
TRBJ2-2,few,TRBV19,TRBD1,TGTGCCAGTAGTACCGACAGGGTTAATCGGGAGCTGTTTTTT,CASSTDRVNRELFF
TRBJ1-5,once,TRBV12-3/TRBV12-4,-,TGTGCCAGCAGCCGACAGAACAATCAGCCCCAGCATTTT,CASSRQNNQPQHF
TRBJ2-2,-,TRBV11-3,-,TGTGCCAGCAGCCCTTCAGGCACCGGGGAGCTGTTTTTT,CASSPSGTGELFF
TRBJ1-1,few,TRBV10-3,-,TGTGCCATCAGCCTCGGGGGGTCAAACACTGAAGCTTTCTTT,CAISLGGSNTEAFF
TRBJ1-1,few,TRBV9,-,TGTGCCAGCAGCGTAGGGTGGCAGAACACTGAAGCTTTCTTT,CASSVGWQNTEAFF
TRBJ2-3,-,TRBV7-2,TRBD1,TGTGCCAGCAGCTTAGGTGGGACAGGGGGGGCAGATACGCAGTATTTT,CASSLGGTGGADTQYF
TRBJ1-1,-,TRBV6-6,TRBD1,TGTGCCAGCAGTTACGACAGGGGGAACACTGAAGCTTTCTTT,CASSYDRGNTEAFF
TRBJ2-7,-,TRBV9,-,TGTGCCAGCAGCGTAGCTACTGAGGGCTCCTACGAGCAGTACTTC,CASSVATEGSYEQYF
TRBJ1-5,-,TRBV28,-,TGTGCCGCCCAGAAAACCCGGGGGGCTCAGCCCCAGCATTTT,CAAQKTRGAQPQHF
TRBJ2-3,once,TRBV5-1,-,TGCGCCAGCAGCTTGTCGGGACTTAGCACAGATACGCAGTATTTT,CASSLSGLSTDTQYF
TRBJ2-1,-,TRBV6-4,TRBD2,TGTGCCAGCAGTGGGACTAGCGGGGGGCACTACAATGAGCAGTTCTTC,CASSGTSGGHYNEQFF
TRBJ1-4,-,TRBV18,-,TGTGCCAGCTCACGAACCAGGAATGAAAAACTGTTTTTT,CASSRTRNEKLFF
TRBJ2-7,-,TRBV11-2,TRBD2,TGTGCCAGCAGCCCGCTAGCGGGGGCCGGCAAGCAGTACTTC,CASSPLAGAGKQYF
TRBJ2-7,few,TRBV30,TRBD2,TGTGCCTACTCTAGCGGGAGGTCACTACCCGGCTCCTACGAGCAGTACTTC,CAYSSGRSLPGSYEQYF
TRBJ2-7,few,TRBV4-1,TRBD2,TGCGCCAGCAGCCAAGGGGGAGCGGGAAGAGAGTACGAGCAGTACTTC,CASSQGGAGREYEQYF
TRBJ2-7,once,TRBV6-2/TRBV6-3,-,TGTGCCAGCAGTTATCAGGGGTACGAGCAGTACTTC,CASSYQGYEQYF
TRBJ2-1,-,TRBV7-2,TRBD2,TGTGCCAGCAGCATCACCGGGACTAGCGGTTACAATGAGCAGTTCTTC,CASSITGTSGYNEQFF
TRBJ1-6,-,TRBV4-1,-,TGCGCCAGCAGCCAAGATGCGGCCCCATTCAGCTATAATTCACCCCTCCACTTT,CASSQDAAPFSYNSPLHF
TRBJ2-1,-,TRBV5-4,TRBD2,TGTGCCAGCAGCTTTATTGGGGGACTAGCGAGTCTCTACAATGAGCAGTTCTTC,CASSFIGGLASLYNEQFF
TRBJ2-7,-,TRBV27,-,TGTGCCAGCAGAGTACAGGGCTACTCCTACGAGCAGTACTTC,CASRVQGYSYEQYF
TRBJ2-2,-,TRBV2,TRBD2,TGTGCCACTCGGACTAGCGAGAACACCGGGGAGCTGTTTTTT,CATRTSENTGELFF
TRBJ1-2,-,TRBV6-5,TRBD1,TGTGCCAGCAGTTACGACAGGGCTAGCTATGGCTACACCTTC,CASSYDRASYGYTF
TRBJ2-1,once,TRBV5-1,TRBD2,TGCGCCAGCAGCTTGGTGGCTAGCGGGGGCCGGGAGCAGTTCTTC,CASSLVASGGREQFF
TRBJ1-1,once,TRBV7-2,TRBD1,TGTGCCAGCAGCTTGCAGGGGGCCTTCACTGAAGCTTTCTTT,CASSLQGAFTEAFF
TRBJ1-2,once,TRBV3-1/TRBV3-2,-,TGTGCCAGCAGCCAAGGATCAGGGGCTGGCTACACCTTC,CASSQGSGAGYTF